A selection of T cell receptor beta chains follows, all from one sample in a study of T cells after yellow fever vaccination. MiXCR, run by TCRdb on the 5' RACE reads, gives a single entry per CDR3 protein. The sample lists 400,000 to 650,000 distinct CDR3 sequences, 20% to 25% occurring once. The material sequenced was PBMCs, taken roughly 23 days after the first yellow fever vaccination. The receptors originated from a man aged 18-30 years who received the YFV17D yellow fever vaccine. CDR3s include the opening cysteine and the closing phenylalanine or tryptophan. Fields, in order: J gene, V gene, CDR3 protein.

j_call: TRBJ1-2
v_call: TRBV4-3
cdr3_aa: CASSQESPNYGYTF

j_call: TRBJ2-1
v_call: TRBV29-1
cdr3_aa: CSVEDGLAGPGQFF

j_call: TRBJ2-5
v_call: TRBV6-5
cdr3_aa: CASSYSLGTGQETQYF

j_call: TRBJ1-2
v_call: TRBV29-1
cdr3_aa: CSAEDTAYGYTF

j_call: TRBJ2-5
v_call: TRBV4-1
cdr3_aa: CASSLLQAQRGGRGLETQYF

j_call: TRBJ2-1
v_call: TRBV4-2
cdr3_aa: CASSARGTAEQFF

j_call: TRBJ2-3
v_call: TRBV10-2
cdr3_aa: CASSESISEGLHTDTQYF

j_call: TRBJ1-2
v_call: TRBV28
cdr3_aa: CASSPAGQGAYGYTF

j_call: TRBJ2-5
v_call: TRBV6-1
cdr3_aa: CASSQGLAGVGVETQYF

j_call: TRBJ1-5
v_call: TRBV7-8
cdr3_aa: CASSPVRSRGHQPQHF

j_call: TRBJ1-5
v_call: TRBV4-1
cdr3_aa: CASSPDRSGQPQHF

j_call: TRBJ2-7
v_call: TRBV11-3
cdr3_aa: CASSPDVGQGAYEQYF

j_call: TRBJ2-3
v_call: TRBV5-1
cdr3_aa: CASSLAAGGEDTQYF

j_call: TRBJ2-6
v_call: TRBV27
cdr3_aa: CASSLLGPGTGSSGANVLTF

j_call: TRBJ1-4
v_call: TRBV7-9
cdr3_aa: CASSLGWGRDEKLFF

j_call: TRBJ1-4
v_call: TRBV9
cdr3_aa: CASSGGGSPNEKLFF

j_call: TRBJ2-5
v_call: TRBV12-3/TRBV12-4
cdr3_aa: CASSASSGGEETQYF

j_call: TRBJ1-2
v_call: TRBV11-2
cdr3_aa: CASSPTQGNYGYTF

j_call: TRBJ1-4
v_call: TRBV19
cdr3_aa: CASSDQGVTNEKLFF

j_call: TRBJ2-5
v_call: TRBV5-1
cdr3_aa: CASSSRPAEGYQETQYF

j_call: TRBJ2-1
v_call: TRBV6-2/TRBV6-3
cdr3_aa: CASSKLAGGRNEQFF

j_call: TRBJ1-6
v_call: TRBV13
cdr3_aa: CASSTPYSNSPLHF

j_call: TRBJ1-4
v_call: TRBV5-1
cdr3_aa: CASSDGPTGSESRRLFF

j_call: TRBJ1-2
v_call: TRBV7-9
cdr3_aa: CASSAVEVDNYGYTF

j_call: TRBJ2-1
v_call: TRBV7-9
cdr3_aa: CASSLRTGTETYNEQFF

j_call: TRBJ2-3
v_call: TRBV3-1
cdr3_aa: CASSQDSLARSTDTQYF

j_call: TRBJ1-6
v_call: TRBV5-1
cdr3_aa: CASSLGWRELSPLHF

j_call: TRBJ2-5
v_call: TRBV5-6
cdr3_aa: CASSLFAGVLQETQYF

j_call: TRBJ1-2
v_call: TRBV29-1
cdr3_aa: CSVASGSSALLYGYTF

j_call: TRBJ1-5
v_call: TRBV21-1
cdr3_aa: CASNNLEGVNNQPQHF

j_call: TRBJ1-2
v_call: TRBV12-3/TRBV12-4
cdr3_aa: CASSLLGRAYGYTF

j_call: TRBJ2-7
v_call: TRBV5-1
cdr3_aa: CASSLAPRTVEQYF

j_call: TRBJ2-3
v_call: TRBV5-4
cdr3_aa: CASRGKERSSTDTQYF

j_call: TRBJ2-1
v_call: TRBV6-1
cdr3_aa: CASRKLAGAKNNEQFF

j_call: TRBJ1-4
v_call: TRBV29-1
cdr3_aa: CSVAQVGEKLFF

j_call: TRBJ2-5
v_call: TRBV3-1
cdr3_aa: CASSPLGGSETQYF

j_call: TRBJ1-2
v_call: TRBV10-3
cdr3_aa: CAISEPTESSPEGYGYTF

j_call: TRBJ2-1
v_call: TRBV4-3
cdr3_aa: CASSQDPNPGEGSSYNEQFF

j_call: TRBJ1-5
v_call: TRBV18
cdr3_aa: CASSSQDKLTPQHF

j_call: TRBJ2-3
v_call: TRBV24-1
cdr3_aa: CATSDFRGRTDTQYF

j_call: TRBJ2-7
v_call: TRBV7-2
cdr3_aa: CASSLGEGLYEQYF

j_call: TRBJ1-2
v_call: TRBV5-5
cdr3_aa: CASSLETTIQLSSYGYTF

j_call: TRBJ1-2
v_call: TRBV12-3/TRBV12-4
cdr3_aa: CASSADRAYGYTF

j_call: TRBJ2-7
v_call: TRBV5-1
cdr3_aa: CASSLTDFGFSREQYF

j_call: TRBJ1-2
v_call: TRBV6-2/TRBV6-3
cdr3_aa: CASSTTENYGYTF

j_call: TRBJ1-2
v_call: TRBV5-1
cdr3_aa: CASGGPLYGYTF

j_call: TRBJ1-2
v_call: TRBV5-4
cdr3_aa: CASSRDRDPLGYTF

j_call: TRBJ2-7
v_call: TRBV11-2
cdr3_aa: CASSLLQSHEQYF

j_call: TRBJ1-3
v_call: TRBV7-3
cdr3_aa: CASSLDPGFGNTIYF

j_call: TRBJ1-4
v_call: TRBV20-1
cdr3_aa: CSPQGPATNEKLFF

j_call: TRBJ2-3
v_call: TRBV6-1
cdr3_aa: CASSEPGQGTDTQYF

j_call: TRBJ2-2
v_call: TRBV7-2
cdr3_aa: CASRTRQNTGELFF

j_call: TRBJ2-2
v_call: TRBV5-1
cdr3_aa: CASSLSIGDGTGELFF

j_call: TRBJ2-6
v_call: TRBV29-1
cdr3_aa: CSASSGANVLTF